This T cell receptor (beta chain) came from a study of cytomegalovirus exposure and HLA in healthy donors. This clone was observed a few times. This CDR3 contains 13 residues. Trimming left V 2 bases short and J 8 bases short, with 10 bases between. From germline, CDR1 is SEHNR and CDR2 FQNEAQ (reference sequence). The PCR was carried out with 60 Vbeta primers and 13 Jbeta primers. The repertoire was sequenced with immunoSEQ multiplex PCR; TCRdb's copy has only in-frame clones and lacks some. The profile shows 150,000 to 180,000 clones, approximately 74% of them singletons. The specimen was PBMCs. This TCR was sampled from a man aged 18 to 29 in good health and CMV-seronegative. The genes are TRBV7-9 and TRBJ2-1; unclear D gene. CDR3 sequence reads: CASSLSAGHEQFF. In DNA form, the CDR3 reads TGTGCCAGCAGCTTAAGCGCTGGTCATGAGCAGTTCTTC. Drawing the rest from reference TRBV7-9 and TRBJ2-1, the complete variable domain is DTGVSQNPRHKITKRGQNVTFRCDPISEHNRLYWYRQTLGQGPEFLTYFQNEAQLEKSRLLSDRFSAERPKGSFSTLEIQRTEQGDSAMYLCASSLSAGHEQFFGPGTRLTVL.